These 6 T cell receptor beta chains originate from one sample sequenced in a study of monozygotic twins with inflammatory bowel disease. TCRdb reprocessed the 5' RACE reads and stores each CDR3 protein as one record, lacking DNA. This table holds fewer than 350,000 distinct CDR3 sequences. Material for sequencing was blood. These receptors originate from a human donor with ulcerative colitis or Crohn's disease, or a healthy co-twin of an affected twin (not recorded which).

The chain uses TRBV20-1 and TRBJ2-2; the TCRdb D gene call, TRBD1, has no DNA to confirm it. The CDR3 extends over 18 amino acids. Germline V CDR1 and CDR2: DFQATT, SNEGSKA (reference sequence). The CDR3 is CSANTDDREISGTGELFF.

This chain connects TRBV7-2 to TRBJ2-3; TCRdb outputs TRBD2, but without DNA this stays unchecked. Per the germline V gene, CDR1 is SGHTA and CDR2 is FQGNSA. CDR3 length: 14 amino acids. CDR3 protein: CASSLRAGSDTQYF. Filled out from reference TRBV7-2 and TRBJ2-3, the complete variable domain reads GAGVSQSPSNKVTEKGKDVELRCDPISGHTALYWYRQSLGQGLEFLIYFQGNSAPDKSGLPSDRFSAERTGGSVSTLTIQRTQQEDSAVYLCASSLRAGSDTQYFGPGTRLTVL.

The V and J genes are TRBV7-6 and TRBJ2-5; TCRdb names TRBD2, which stays unverified in the absence of DNA. Germline V gene lookup returns CDR1 SGHVS and CDR2 FNYEAQ. This CDR3 contains 15 residues. The CDR3 loop reads CASSLARVGPETQYF.

V usage is TRBV29-1 and J usage is TRBJ2-2; the TCRdb D gene call, TRBD1, has no DNA to confirm it. The CDR3 length is 13 residues. Germline CDR1 and CDR2: SQVTM and ANQGSEA. CDR3 in amino acids: CSGRDSNTGELFF.

CDR3: CASSLGGEETQYF. The chain combines TRBV5-1 with TRBJ2-5; lacking DNA, the TRBD1 call made by TCRdb goes unchecked. The CDR3 sequence is 13 residues long. Germline V gives CDR1 SGHRS, CDR2 YFSETQ.

The chain's CDR3 is CASSSLGIQYF. J is TRBJ2-4 and V is TRBV6-5; without DNA, the TCRdb call of TRBD2 cannot be checked. CDR1 is MNHEY and CDR2 is SVGAGI in the germline V gene. There are 11 residues in the CDR3.